The rows below give T cell receptor beta chains drawn from one sample of a study of T cell responses to AZD1222 COVID-19 vaccine. The table came from immunoSEQ multiplex PCR; TCRdb's copy has only in-frame clones and leaves some out. The table records approximately 140,000 clones, under 95% of them present only once. The source was peripheral blood, collected on day 0 of AZD1222 vaccination. The receptors originated from an adult in good health. CDR3s include the opening cysteine and the closing phenylalanine or tryptophan. Each record gives: V gene, CDR3 protein.

TRBV7-8 CASSFLTGPSGNTIYF
TRBV5-6 CASSFLLLGPTYEQYF
TRBV7-7 CASSSWRVDF
TRBV5-6 CASSRTGPTGTYEQYF
TRBV7-2 CASSLKVGGRGKSYEQYF
TRBV12-5 CASGLPRSKSNTEAFF
TRBV7-9 CASSLRQGTQYF
TRBV28 CASSEGTTLRTLFF
TRBV4-2 CASSQGGSTIYF
TRBV4-2 CASSQVTGTRIEAFF
TRBV20-1 CSASEGVQPQHF
TRBV7-9 CASSTGHQETQYF
TRBV19 CAAKRQGSGANVLTF
TRBV4-3 CASSLGTAANEKLFF
TRBV9 CASSVAVPGNTIYF